A selection of T cell receptor beta chains follows, all from one sample in a study of CD8+ T cells in alopecia areata. Profiling relied on immunoSEQ multiplex PCR, and the TCRdb table lists in-frame clones only, not all of them. The repertoire consists of some 240,000 clones, with 57% occurring once and the leading ten covering 0.45%. Specimen: CD4+ T cells sorted from blood, collected at week 0. These receptors originate from a human donor with alopecia areata. The CDR3 runs from the conserved cysteine through the conserved F or W. The D gene is left open where the match is weak. A row's size may be missing; if present it is once, few, many or a size class.

>.|TRBV7-9|TRBJ1-4|.
TGTGCCAGCAGCGAAATCGACCGGAAAACTAATGAAAAACTGTTTTTT
CASSEIDRKTNEKLFF
>.|TRBV5-1|TRBJ2-5|.
TGCGCCAGCAGCTGGGCGACTCGAGCGGAAGAGACCCAGTACTTC
CASSWATRAEETQYF
>few|TRBV7-9|TRBJ1-1|.
TGTGCCAGCAGCTTCTCTGGCCTGAACACTGAAGCTTTCTTT
CASSFSGLNTEAFF
>few|TRBV4-2|TRBJ2-2|.
TGTGCCAGCAGCCAGACCAGGGGAACGGACACCGGGGAGCTGTTTTTT
CASSQTRGTDTGELFF
>few|TRBV10-2|TRBJ1-4|TRBD1
TGCGCCAGCAGCTTGACAGGGAAGGGTGAAAAACTGTTTTTT
CASSLTGKGEKLFF
>.|TRBV2|TRBJ2-7|.
TGTGCCAGCACAGGCTACGAGCAGTACTTC
CASTGYEQYF
>.|TRBV7-2|TRBJ1-1|.
TGTGCCAGCAGCTTACAAAGAAACACTGAAGCTTTCTTT
CASSLQRNTEAFF
>few|TRBV7-9|TRBJ1-1|.
TGTGCCAGCAGCTTAGAGGTCGCTTCGGGGACTGAAGCTTTCTTT
CASSLEVASGTEAFF
>few|TRBV7-9|TRBJ2-7|TRBD1
TGTGCCAGCAGCTTAGGGGCAGGGGGCAGGAATGAGCAGTACTTC
CASSLGAGGRNEQYF
>.|TRBV6-5|TRBJ2-2|.
TGTGCCAGCAGTTACTCAAGGAACACCGGGGAGCTGTTTTTT
CASSYSRNTGELFF
>few|TRBV5-1|TRBJ1-2|TRBD1
TGCGCCAGCAGCTCGTGGACAGGAGGATCCTATGGCTACACCTTC
CASSSWTGGSYGYTF
>.|TRBV7-9|TRBJ1-1|.
TGTGCCAGCAGCCCTACAGGGAACACTGAAGCTTTCTTT
CASSPTGNTEAFF
>.|TRBV30|TRBJ2-7|TRBD1
TGTGCCTGGAGTGGACAGGGTAATCTCCACGAGCAGTACTTC
CAWSGQGNLHEQYF
>few|TRBV5-4|TRBJ2-1|.
TGTGCCAGCAGTTCGAAAAAGGGCCGTGACTCCTACAATGAGCAGTTCTTC
CASSSKKGRDSYNEQFF
>few|TRBV7-2|TRBJ1-1|.
TGTGCCAGCAGCCAAGGGGGGGACCCGTTCACTGAAGCTTTCTTT
CASSQGGDPFTEAFF
>.|TRBV5-1|TRBJ2-3|.
TGCGCCAGCCGCAGTCAGGGTGGAGGCACAGATACGCAGTATTTT
CASRSQGGGTDTQYF
>.|TRBV7-9|TRBJ1-2|.
TGTGCCCAAGATTCCGTGTCGCCCAGCCGTGGTGGCTACACCTTC
CAQDSVSPSRGGYTF
>.|TRBV6-5|TRBJ2-7|.
TGTGCCAGCAGATCGGGACGGTACGAGCAGTACTTC
CASRSGRYEQYF
>.|TRBV7-9|TRBJ2-6|.
TGTGCCAGCAGGTACAGGGCGGACCCTATTGGGGCCAACGTCCTGACTTTC
CASRYRADPIGANVLTF
>once|TRBV4-1|TRBJ2-7|.
TGCGCCAGCAGCCAAGGACTCTCGATCGCCTACGAGCAGTACTTC
CASSQGLSIAYEQYF
>few|TRBV29-1|TRBJ1-3|TRBD1
TGCAGCGTTCAAGGGACAGGTGGAAACACCATATATTTT
CSVQGTGGNTIYF
>few|TRBV29-1|TRBJ1-2|TRBD1
TGCAGCGTCGCCAGACAGGGGGCAGGAGGCTACACCTTC
CSVARQGAGGYTF
>.|TRBV6-5|TRBJ2-3|.
TGTGCCAGCAGGTCGAGGGGGGCTGGCACAGATACGCAGTATTTT
CASRSRGAGTDTQYF
>.|TRBV27|TRBJ2-7|.
TGTGCCAGCAAGGGAACCGCCGTCTCCTACGAGCAGTACTTC
CASKGTAVSYEQYF
>.|TRBV6-1|TRBJ2-5|.
TGTGCCAGCAGTGAACCCGCCTGGTCCCAAGAGACCCAGTACTTC
CASSEPAWSQETQYF
>.|TRBV18|TRBJ2-5|.
TGTGCCAGCTCACCACGAGAGACCCAGTACTTC
CASSPRETQYF
>.|TRBV10-3|TRBJ1-5|.
TGTGCCATCGCTGGGGGAGGGGAGACGCCCCAGCATTTT
CAIAGGGETPQHF
>.|TRBV27|TRBJ1-2|TRBD1
TGTGCCAGCAGTGGAGACAGGGATAGGTTAAGGGGCTACACCTTC
CASSGDRDRLRGYTF
>.|TRBV30|TRBJ2-3|.
TGTGCCTGGGGCCCGACCGGGACAGATACGCAGTATTTT
CAWGPTGTDTQYF
>.|TRBV6-1|TRBJ2-3|TRBD2
TGTGCCAGCAGTGAAGAGGGCGGCGGGAGCTTCGCAGATACGCAGTATTTT
CASSEEGGGSFADTQYF
>.|TRBV30|TRBJ1-1|.
TGTGCCTGGGTGAGCACTGAAGCTTTCTTT
CAWVSTEAFF
>few|TRBV2|TRBJ2-7|TRBD2
TGTGCCAGCAGGAGAGCGGGAGTCTCCTACGAGCAGTACTTC
CASRRAGVSYEQYF
>few|TRBV7-9|TRBJ2-7|.
TGTGCCAGCAGCTTAGATACGCGTCTTTCCTACGAGCAGTACTTC
CASSLDTRLSYEQYF
>.|TRBV30|TRBJ1-5|.
TGTGCCTGGAGTGTACAGGGAGGGAATCAGCCCCAGCATTTT
CAWSVQGGNQPQHF
>few|TRBV29-1|TRBJ1-2|TRBD1
TGCAGCGTTGAAGATTGGACAGGGCGCCACGGCTATGGCTACACCTTC
CSVEDWTGRHGYGYTF
>once|TRBV15|TRBJ2-2|.
TGTGCCACCAGCGGGAGCCGGGGCCTGAACACCGGGGAGCTGTTTTTT
CATSGSRGLNTGELFF
>.|TRBV5-1|TRBJ1-1|.
TGCGCCAGCAGCTTATACGGGGATGGGAACACTGAAGCTTTCTTT
CASSLYGDGNTEAFF
>.|TRBV25-1|TRBJ2-5|TRBD1
TGTGCCAGCAGTGAAGACCCCAGGGACAGGGGTCAAGAGACCCAGTACTTC
CASSEDPRDRGQETQYF
>once|TRBV2|TRBJ1-5|TRBD1
TGTGCCAGCAGTGATCAGGGGGCGCGCAGTCAGCCCCAGCATTTT
CASSDQGARSQPQHF
>.|TRBV2|TRBJ2-1|TRBD1
TGTGCCAGCAGTCGACTCATACAGGGGAATGAGCAGTTCTTC
CASSRLIQGNEQFF
>.|TRBV7-6|TRBJ1-4|.
TGTGCCAGCAGCCGACAGGAAAATGAAAAACTGTTTTTT
CASSRQENEKLFF
>.|TRBV19|TRBJ2-4|.
TGTGCCAGTAGTATGATAGCGTCCGGAAACATTCAGTACTTC
CASSMIASGNIQYF
>many|TRBV7-2|TRBJ2-3|.
TGTGCCAGCAGCTTAGCGGCAGTCGATACGCAGTATTTT
CASSLAAVDTQYF
>.|TRBV7-9|TRBJ2-5|.
TGTGCCAGCAGCTTATTGCTCGAGACCCAGTACTTC
CASSLLLETQYF
>once|TRBV2|TRBJ1-4|.
TGTGCCAGCAGTGGGGGAGGAGCCTCTAATGAAAAACTGTTTTTT
CASSGGGASNEKLFF
>.|TRBV7-9|TRBJ2-3|TRBD2
TGTGCCAGCAGCCCGGGAGGGGCGGACACAGATACGCAGTATTTT
CASSPGGADTDTQYF
>few|TRBV29-1|TRBJ1-2|.
TGCAGCGCTAGTGGGGGTCGGAACTATGGCTACACCTTC
CSASGGRNYGYTF
>few|TRBV29-1|TRBJ2-1|TRBD2
TGCAGCGTGTCGGGGGGGTTCTCCTACAATGAGCAGTTCTTC
CSVSGGFSYNEQFF
>.|TRBV2|TRBJ1-2|.
TGTGCCAGCAGTGAAGGAATAGGCTATGGCTACACCTTC
CASSEGIGYGYTF
>.|TRBV28|TRBJ2-7|.
TGTGCCAGCAGTCTCCTGACCGGAGGGTACGAGCAGTACTTC
CASSLLTGGYEQYF
>.|TRBV5-1|TRBJ2-1|.
TGCGCCAGCAGCTTTACGGAGCCCAACAATGAGCAGTTCTTC
CASSFTEPNNEQFF
>.|TRBV20-1|TRBJ2-7|.
TGCAGTGCTGGACGCTACGAGCAGTACTTC
CSAGRYEQYF
>.|TRBV29-1|TRBJ1-1|.
TGCAGCGTTGTGCCCTCGACTGAAGCTTTCTTT
CSVVPSTEAFF
>.|TRBV29-1|TRBJ1-2|.
TGCAGCGCTAACCCAGATCGGGCAGGGATCTATGGCTACACCTTC
CSANPDRAGIYGYTF
>.|TRBV29-1|TRBJ1-1|.
TGCAGCGTAGCGGGGACTGAAGCTTTCTTT
CSVAGTEAFF